This T cell receptor beta chain is from a study of T-cell memory formation after mild COVID-19. Study in general: TCR clustering was largely donor specific.

MiXCR, applied by TCRdb to the 5' RACE reads, yields one record per CDR3 protein. The sample records a few hundred thousand distinct CDR3 sequences, approximately 16% being singletons. Germline CDR1 SGHTA, CDR2 FQGTGA. The CDR3 has 15 residues. Whole-study results and caveats: The finding that pre-infection memory included some responding clones suggested that cross-reactive memory joined.

In regard to this clonotype: As yet, its antigen is unknown. A read error may explain this, as a much larger clone is one base away.

V and J are TRBV7-3 and TRBJ2-1, with 13 bases identical to TRBD2. The sample taken for sequencing was PBMCs or a T cell subset sorted from them (not recorded which). The sequence was obtained from a man younger than 35 who had mild COVID-19 (a few samples of this study predate the infection). Cell type and time point are not known. The CDR3 spells CASSLTSGGANEQFF. The CDR3 nucleotides are TGTGCCAGCAGCCTAACTAGCGGGGGGGCCAATGAGCAGTTCTTC.